This passage covers 2 T cell receptor beta chains from one sample sequenced in a study of cytomegalovirus exposure and HLA in healthy donors. Method: immunoSEQ multiplex PCR; TCRdb's copy keeps in-frame clones and lacks some. The repertoire includes roughly 330,000 clones, roughly 90% of them detected once, and roughly 1.2% sits in the top ten. The sequencing sample was made of PBMCs. These receptors originate from a woman younger than 45 in good health and CMV-seropositive.

The chain employs TRBV5-1 and TRBJ1-2; TRBD1 matches 7 bases. V lost 7 bases, J lost 0 bases, and 3 bases stayed unmatched. The CDR3 has 13 residues. Germline lookup yields CDR1 SGHRS and CDR2 YFSETQ. CDR3 coding DNA: TGCGCCAGCTCCGGGACAGCTAACTATGGCTACACCTTC. Its translation is CASSGTANYGYTF.

The chain links TRBV2 to TRBJ2-7; no reliable D call. V was pared by 6 bases and J by 6 bases, with 24 bases between. The CDR3 has 16 amino acids. The germline CDR1 and CDR2 sequences are SNHLY and FYNNEI. The CDR3 loop is CASSGTLSPLYGEQYF. In DNA form, the CDR3 reads TGTGCCAGCAGCGGAACACTCTCGCCCCTCTACGGCGAGCAGTACTTC.